The present entry profiles one TCR beta chain with its context. The antigen remains unidentified. Repertoires were generated with immunoSEQ multiplex PCR, while TCRdb's copy carries only in-frame clones and drops some. Seen here are 2,500,000 or so clones, around 94% observed once, and the top ten hold about 0.13%. The study drew all its donors from Caucasian adults living in Nashville, Tennessee. The data were obtained in a study of shared clonotypes between healthy human individuals. Germline V lookup: CDR1 MNHNY, CDR2 SVGAGI (reference sequence). This CDR3 contains 15 residues. V shed 6 bases and J shed 5 bases, with 17 bases lying between them. Study-wide results and limits: Some naive CD4 clonotypes, roughly 4.7%, turned up in common across four donors.

This sequence was found in a young man in good health. The sample taken for sequencing was naive CD4+ T cells sorted from blood. Regarding subset: CD45RA+ positively selected. The chain employs TRBV6-6 and TRBJ1-5; the D is unclear. The CDR3 loop is CASRPIALLDQPQHF. The DNA of the CDR3 is TGTGCCAGCAGACCGATAGCCCTGTTGGATCAGCCCCAGCATTTT.